Listed below are T cell receptor beta chains from one sample, sequenced in a study of blood T cell repertoires in COVID-19. Generated by immunoSEQ multiplex PCR, the TCRdb table keeps only in-frame clones and is missing some. The data contain 200,000 to 250,000 clones, 70% to 85% of them singletons. Sequenced material: peripheral blood. Receptor source: a woman aged 40 to 50 who had recovered from COVID-19. Both conserved end residues are trimmed from each CDR3. Fields, in order: V gene, J gene, CDR3 protein.

V gene: TRBV5-1
J gene: TRBJ1-1
CDR3 protein: ASSATGQRNTEAF

V gene: TRBV7-2
J gene: TRBJ1-6
CDR3 protein: ASSLGQGGSPLH

V gene: TRBV3-1/TRBV3-2
J gene: TRBJ1-1
CDR3 protein: ASSQDVAGRTEAF

V gene: TRBV7-2
J gene: TRBJ2-3
CDR3 protein: ASSFSPIDTQY

V gene: TRBV5-5
J gene: TRBJ2-5
CDR3 protein: ASSLGTSGGVIETQY

V gene: TRBV5-1
J gene: TRBJ1-5
CDR3 protein: ASSLGQHNQPQH

V gene: TRBV5-4
J gene: TRBJ2-6
CDR3 protein: ASSPPGLPSGANVLT

V gene: TRBV11-3
J gene: TRBJ2-1
CDR3 protein: ASSQGLAYNEQF

V gene: TRBV7-2
J gene: TRBJ2-5
CDR3 protein: ASSPQGLLAEPQETQY

V gene: TRBV5-1
J gene: TRBJ2-3
CDR3 protein: ASSLAGAGGSDTQY

V gene: TRBV4-1
J gene: TRBJ1-5
CDR3 protein: ASSQDTVYSNQPQH

V gene: TRBV5-6
J gene: TRBJ1-6
CDR3 protein: ASSALGQDYSPLH

V gene: TRBV11-2
J gene: TRBJ1-5
CDR3 protein: ASSSGTGALAQPQH

V gene: TRBV12-3/TRBV12-4
J gene: TRBJ1-2
CDR3 protein: ASSFATSIGYT

V gene: TRBV2
J gene: TRBJ2-2
CDR3 protein: ASSEATGYTGELF

V gene: TRBV28
J gene: TRBJ1-6
CDR3 protein: ASSLTTGGSPLH

V gene: TRBV18
J gene: TRBJ2-7
CDR3 protein: ASSLLQSSYEQY

V gene: TRBV6-5
J gene: TRBJ1-1
CDR3 protein: ASSTQGGWAF

V gene: TRBV5-1
J gene: TRBJ1-1
CDR3 protein: ASSFSGAGTEAF

V gene: TRBV28
J gene: TRBJ2-3
CDR3 protein: ASTVSGGNTDTQY

V gene: TRBV5-1
J gene: TRBJ2-6
CDR3 protein: ASSLRQGTGARSGANVLT

V gene: TRBV9
J gene: TRBJ1-3
CDR3 protein: ASSVMSGGNGNTIY

V gene: TRBV7-9
J gene: TRBJ1-2
CDR3 protein: ASSSPGTGGGYGYT

V gene: TRBV25-1
J gene: TRBJ2-1
CDR3 protein: ASSGGTAYNEQF

V gene: TRBV5-4
J gene: TRBJ2-5
CDR3 protein: ASSSANRVQETQY

V gene: TRBV7-6
J gene: TRBJ1-4
CDR3 protein: ASSSLGGANEKLF

V gene: TRBV3-1/TRBV3-2
J gene: TRBJ1-1
CDR3 protein: ASSQGVGDRRTTEAF

V gene: TRBV7-2
J gene: TRBJ2-3
CDR3 protein: ASSLGALHADTQY

V gene: TRBV15
J gene: TRBJ2-5
CDR3 protein: ATSRDTGTGEHRETQY

V gene: TRBV19
J gene: TRBJ1-5
CDR3 protein: ASSIRTYSNQPQH

V gene: TRBV28
J gene: TRBJ1-2
CDR3 protein: ASSLSDGSGTGF

V gene: TRBV29-1
J gene: TRBJ1-6
CDR3 protein: SVEEGPNSPLH

V gene: TRBV12-3/TRBV12-4
J gene: TRBJ1-2
CDR3 protein: ASSPGARGYT

V gene: TRBV11-3
J gene: TRBJ2-5
CDR3 protein: ASSDRSGGASETQY

V gene: TRBV19
J gene: TRBJ1-2
CDR3 protein: ASGRQGAGGYT

V gene: TRBV6-5
J gene: TRBJ1-6
CDR3 protein: ATHLSSYNSPLH

V gene: TRBV10-3
J gene: TRBJ1-1
CDR3 protein: AISESTGKRPWIEAF

V gene: TRBV27
J gene: TRBJ2-2
CDR3 protein: ASSLGQGYPGELF

V gene: TRBV3-1/TRBV3-2
J gene: TRBJ1-1
CDR3 protein: ASSLDRRSRAF

V gene: TRBV14
J gene: TRBJ2-5
CDR3 protein: ASSQAPGETQY

V gene: TRBV4-3
J gene: TRBJ2-1
CDR3 protein: ASSQDLRAEKF

V gene: TRBV18
J gene: TRBJ1-2
CDR3 protein: ASSPEGQGDLYGYT

V gene: TRBV20-1
J gene: TRBJ1-1
CDR3 protein: SASNQGVAEAF

V gene: TRBV12-3/TRBV12-4
J gene: TRBJ1-5
CDR3 protein: ASSLAEFQPQH

V gene: TRBV5-4
J gene: TRBJ2-5
CDR3 protein: ASSLGGGETQY

V gene: TRBV5-6
J gene: TRBJ2-3
CDR3 protein: ASSLRGVSTDTQY

V gene: TRBV24-1
J gene: TRBJ2-3
CDR3 protein: ATSDSVRGEQY

V gene: TRBV23-1
J gene: TRBJ2-7
CDR3 protein: ASSQPWTGDESSYEQY

V gene: TRBV6-5
J gene: TRBJ2-5
CDR3 protein: ASSYGGAGVRTQY

V gene: TRBV30
J gene: TRBJ2-7
CDR3 protein: AWSVNPAYEQY

V gene: TRBV3-1/TRBV3-2
J gene: TRBJ2-7
CDR3 protein: ASSVGTGLEQY

V gene: TRBV2
J gene: TRBJ2-7
CDR3 protein: ASSEQSGSFTYEQY

V gene: TRBV5-1
J gene: TRBJ2-7
CDR3 protein: ASSGGGVAGGYEQY

V gene: TRBV18
J gene: TRBJ1-5
CDR3 protein: ASSANGGAGQPQH

V gene: TRBV7-3
J gene: TRBJ2-1
CDR3 protein: ASSLGTANNEQF

V gene: TRBV6-5
J gene: TRBJ1-4
CDR3 protein: ASSFLGAKEKLF

V gene: TRBV7-8
J gene: TRBJ2-3
CDR3 protein: ASSPWTSTDTQY

V gene: TRBV6-5
J gene: TRBJ1-1
CDR3 protein: ASRIGFAQGAF

V gene: TRBV5-8
J gene: TRBJ1-6
CDR3 protein: ASSSGQGLYNSPLH